This T cell receptor beta chain was documented in a study of blood T cells in healthy people across ages. PCR was performed a second time for about 7 to 12 cycles using a sample-barcoded 5' primer and a J-beta primer mix. TCRdb redid the calling of the 5' RACE reads with MiXCR, one entry per CDR3 protein. The table has some 290,000 distinct CDR3 sequences, 25% to 30% seen once. V was cut by 4 bases and J by 0 bases, with 4 bases left in between. Per germline, CDR1 SNHLY and CDR2 FYNNEI. The CDR3 covers 14 residues. In its sample, this clonotype was seen a few times. The receptor comes from a woman aged 70 to 79 in good health. The chain has TRBV2 and TRBJ1-6; D is unclear. Specimen: blood. This chain's CDR3 is CASSADSYNSPLHF. The CDR3 DNA reads as TGTGCCAGCAGTGCGGACTCCTATAATTCACCCCTCCACTTT.